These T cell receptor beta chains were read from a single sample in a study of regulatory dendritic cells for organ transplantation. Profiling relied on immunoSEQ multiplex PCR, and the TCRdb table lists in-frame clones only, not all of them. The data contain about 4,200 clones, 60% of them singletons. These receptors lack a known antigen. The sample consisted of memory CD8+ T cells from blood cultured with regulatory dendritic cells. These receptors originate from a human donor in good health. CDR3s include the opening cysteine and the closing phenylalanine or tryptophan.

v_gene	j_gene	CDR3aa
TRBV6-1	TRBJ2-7	CASIEGLGAYEQYF
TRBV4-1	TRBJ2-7	CASSPIAGSYEQYF
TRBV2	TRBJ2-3	CASSEGPWAPADTQYF
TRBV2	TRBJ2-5	CATQPTGFTQETQYF
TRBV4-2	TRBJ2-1	CASSLVLSSYNEQFF
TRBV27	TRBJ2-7	CASSWAGIGYEQYF
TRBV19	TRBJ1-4	CASKQGATNEKLFF
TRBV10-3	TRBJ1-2	CASQPGEEDYGYTF
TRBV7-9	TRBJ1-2	CASSPPTGGYTF
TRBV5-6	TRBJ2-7	CASSLGAGGINEQYF
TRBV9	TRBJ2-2	CASSVGSPGELFF
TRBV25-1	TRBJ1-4	CASSEWAAGGEKLFF
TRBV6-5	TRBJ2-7	CASSRGGSDYEQYF
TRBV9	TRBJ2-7	CASSPGLGAYEQYF
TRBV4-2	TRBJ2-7	CASSQETRGGNEQYF
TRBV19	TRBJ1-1	CASGPTGGTEAFF
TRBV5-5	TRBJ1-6	CASSLEIGVNSPLHF
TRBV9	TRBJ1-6	CASSVETSSYNSPLHF
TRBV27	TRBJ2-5	CASSSNPSSGRPLQYF
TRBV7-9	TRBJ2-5	CASSRTSGGTQETQYF
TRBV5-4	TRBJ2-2	CASSPRTSPGELFF
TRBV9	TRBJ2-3	CASSEGLAGGEGDTQYF
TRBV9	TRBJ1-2	CASSVGTGDNYGYTF
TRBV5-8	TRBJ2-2	CASSLRTGGVTGELFF
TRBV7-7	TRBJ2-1	CASSLGTSGWDEQFF
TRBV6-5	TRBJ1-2	CASSYYGTAFYGSF
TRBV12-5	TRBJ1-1	CASGLDTGSSTEAFF
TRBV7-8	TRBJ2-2	CASYARTNTGELFF
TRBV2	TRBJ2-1	CASSVFGGAGHNEQFF
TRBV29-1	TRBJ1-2	CSVGSPGRGDYGYTF
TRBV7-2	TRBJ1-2	CASSTTPPGPSGYTF
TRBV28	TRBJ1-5	CASKQGATGQPQHF
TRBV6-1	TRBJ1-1	CASSEADGFMTEAFF
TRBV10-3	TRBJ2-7	CAISERTGSRSDEQYF
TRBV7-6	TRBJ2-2	CASSLGGSNTGELFF
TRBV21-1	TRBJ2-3	CASSIRPGTGPTGDTQYF
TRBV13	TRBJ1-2	CASSFTGRIYYGYTF
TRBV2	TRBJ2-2	CASSEALTGELFF
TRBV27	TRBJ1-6	CASSLQTRDSYNSPLHF
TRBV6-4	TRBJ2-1	CASSDGLANEQFF
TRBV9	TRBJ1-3	CASSASTGSGNTIYF
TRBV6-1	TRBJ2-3	CASSVLAGAKADTQYF
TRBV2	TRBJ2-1	CASSEAPGENHSYNEQFF
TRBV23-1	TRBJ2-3	CASSKSDTQYF
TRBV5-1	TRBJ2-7	CASSPGTGSTYEQYF
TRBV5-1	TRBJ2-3	CASSLATGGPGDTQYF
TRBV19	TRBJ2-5	CASSLTVQETQYF
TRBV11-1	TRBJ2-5	CASSFPLAGKETQYF
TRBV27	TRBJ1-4	CASSPLEYEKLFF
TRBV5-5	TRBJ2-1	CASSLAPSRVDEQFF
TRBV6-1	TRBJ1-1	CASSNGQGMNTEAFF
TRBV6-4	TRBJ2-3	CASSDDPSGGADTQYF
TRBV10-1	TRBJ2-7	CASSEPPGQGYHEQYF
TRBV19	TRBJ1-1	CASRPTGGFEAFF
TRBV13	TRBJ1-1	CASSSPGQMNTEAFF